This TCR beta chain came from a study of shared clonotypes between healthy human individuals. Data came from immunoSEQ multiplex PCR; TCRdb stores just in-frame clones and leaves some out. The sample holds over 950,000 clones, 77% seen once. The donors, healthy adults who were HIV-negative, had experienced no recent acute infections or vaccinations. Caucasian adults residing in Nashville, Tennessee made up all the donors. The junction had 2 bases not matched to a gene; V was cut back by 0 bases and J by 4 bases. Germline V gene sequence: CDR1 PRHDT, CDR2 FYEKMQ (reference sequence). The CDR3 runs 16 residues.

Sequencing input: memory CD4+ T cells from PBMCs. Described subset: CD45RA-negative fraction. This receptor was identified in a young man in good health. Some clones in this sample may be carry-over from other donors' samples. The V and J genes are TRBV13 and TRBJ2-1; 11 bases agree with TRBD2. CDR3 nucleotide sequence: TGTGCCAGCAGCTTAGGGGGACTAGCGGTTTACAATGAGCAGTTCTTC. It specifies CASSLGGLAVYNEQFF.